This T cell receptor (beta chain) is drawn from a study of T-cell memory formation after mild COVID-19. Study-wide context: Largely, the TCR clusters proved donor specific.

Sample barcodes and UMIs were carried by the TCR alpha and TCR beta cDNA libraries that 5'RACE generated with constant-segment primers. Via MiXCR, TCRdb re-called the 5' RACE reads, giving one row per CDR3 protein. The data show 430,000 or so distinct CDR3 sequences, around 27% seen once. Germline V gene sequence: CDR1 MNHEY, CDR2 SMNVEV (reference sequence). V dropped 1 base and J dropped 6; count of bases not matched to a gene: 9. CDR3 length: 15 amino acids. The origin of this receptor is an adult woman who had mild COVID-19 (a few samples of this study predate the infection). Cell type and time point are not known. The chain couples TRBV27 to TRBJ2-7, with 7 bases identical to TRBD1. Input material: PBMCs or a T cell subset sorted from them (not recorded which). CDR3 loop: CASSLLGDSELEQYF. The CDR3, as DNA: TGTGCCAGCAGTTTATTGGGGGACAGTGAACTCGAGCAGTACTTC.